This TCR beta chain appears in the sequencing data of a study of early T cells in non-severe SARS-CoV-2 infection. V was shortened by 6 bases and J by 4 bases, with 19 bases between the two germline ends. The CDR3 runs 15 residues. Germline V gene lookup returns CDR1 SEHNR and CDR2 FQNEAQ (reference sequence). Each CDR3 protein is one row after TCRdb ran MiXCR on the 5' RACE reads. This sample yields under 30,000 distinct CDR3 sequences, of which roughly 5% are seen a single time; 11% belongs to the top ten. This clonotype was observed many times. Sequencing input: whole blood. The chain has TRBV7-9 and TRBJ2-7; D possibly uses TRBD1 or TRBD2 (5 bases each). The receptor was derived from an adult who was a healthcare worker with PCR-confirmed SARS-CoV-2 infection or an uninfected control (not recorded which). The CDR3 sequence is CASRGVQGESYEQYF. The CDR3 DNA sequence: TGTGCCAGCAGGGGAGTCCAGGGAGAATCTTACGAGCAGTACTTC.